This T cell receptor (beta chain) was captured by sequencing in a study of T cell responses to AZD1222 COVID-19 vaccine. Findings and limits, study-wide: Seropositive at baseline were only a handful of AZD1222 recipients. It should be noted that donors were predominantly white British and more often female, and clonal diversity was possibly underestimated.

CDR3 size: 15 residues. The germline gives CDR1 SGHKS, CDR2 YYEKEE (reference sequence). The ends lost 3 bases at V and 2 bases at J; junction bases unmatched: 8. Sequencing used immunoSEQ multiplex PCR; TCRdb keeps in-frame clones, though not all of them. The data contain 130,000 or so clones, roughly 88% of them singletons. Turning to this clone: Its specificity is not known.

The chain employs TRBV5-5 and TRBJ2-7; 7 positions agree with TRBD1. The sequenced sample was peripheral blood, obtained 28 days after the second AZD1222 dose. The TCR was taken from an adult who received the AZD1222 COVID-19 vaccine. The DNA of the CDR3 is TGTGCCAGCAGCTGGGGGCGACAGGGTACCTACGAGCAGTACTTC. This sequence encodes CASSWGRQGTYEQYF. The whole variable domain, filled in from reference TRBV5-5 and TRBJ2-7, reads DAGVTQSPTHLIKTRGQQVTLRCSPISGHKSVSWYQQVLGQGPQFIFQYYEKEERGRGNFPDRFSARQFPNYSSELNVNALLLGDSALYLCASSWGRQGTYEQYFGPGTRLTVT.